The 13 T cell receptor beta chains in this list originate from one sample, sequenced in a study of T cells after yellow fever vaccination. Using its own MiXCR run on the 5' RACE reads, TCRdb lists one record per CDR3 protein. The sample has 500,000 to 650,000 distinct CDR3 sequences, roughly 13% seen once. The input for sequencing was PBMCs, taken on the day of the yellow fever booster vaccination. The receptors come from a young man who received the YFV17D yellow fever vaccine.

The CDR3 loop is CSATHLDTQYF. The CDR3 DNA follows: TGCAGTGCTACTCATTTGGATACGCAGTATTTT. The chain employs TRBV20-1 and TRBJ2-3; D gene ambiguous. With 4 bases removed from V and 6 bases from J, the gap between germline ends came to 8 bases. The CDR3 extends over 11 amino acids. The germline V gene has CDR1 DFQATT and CDR2 SNEGSKA (reference sequence).

This clonotype was counted a few times. The chain links TRBV7-9 to TRBJ2-1; 12 nucleotides agree with TRBD2. Per germline, CDR1 SEHNR and CDR2 FQNEAQ (reference sequence). V was pared by 0 bases and J by 4 bases, with 4 bases of the junction left unmatched. CDR3 size: 17 residues. CDR3 bases: TGTGCCAGCAGCTTAGCCGGACTAGCGGGACTGTACAATGAGCAGTTCTTC. Its protein is CASSLAGLAGLYNEQFF. Variable domain in full (rest from reference TRBV7-9 and TRBJ2-1): DTGVSQNPRHKITKRGQNVTFRCDPISEHNRLYWYRQTLGQGPEFLTYFQNEAQLEKSRLLSDRFSAERPKGSFSTLEIQRTEQGDSAMYLCASSLAGLAGLYNEQFFGPGTRLTVL.

This clonotype was picked up one time. The chain couples TRBV12-3 or TRBV12-4 to TRBJ1-5; D not certain. V lost 3 bases to trimming and J lost 16 bases, with 22 bases between them. CDR3 length equals 14 residues. The CDR3 is CASSLDLGSRFSHF. In DNA, the CDR3 is TGTGCCAGCAGTTTGGACCTGGGAAGCCGTTTTTCTCATTTT.

This clonotype occurred a few times. V and J are TRBV7-2 and TRBJ2-1, with 16 bases identical to TRBD2. The CDR3 sequence is 16 residues long. Germline V gives CDR1 SGHTA, CDR2 FQGNSA. The V and J ends lost 5 bases and 7 bases, in that order; junction bases with no gene match: 5. The DNA of the CDR3 is TGTGCCAGCAGCCCCTCGGGACTAGCGGGAGGGAATGAGCAGTTCTTC. Translating it yields CASSPSGLAGGNEQFF. Based on the CDR3 plus reference TRBV7-2 and TRBJ2-1, the full variable domain is GAGVSQSPSNKVTEKGKDVELRCDPISGHTALYWYRQSLGQGLEFLIYFQGNSAPDKSGLPSDRFSAERTGGSVSTLTIQRTQQEDSAVYLCASSPSGLAGGNEQFFGPGTRLTVL.

This clonotype was seen more than once but under ten times. The rearrangement links TRBV7-2 to TRBJ1-2; D possibly corresponds to TRBD1 (5 bases). The germline gives CDR1 SGHTA, CDR2 FQGNSA. V was shortened by 2 bases and J by 8 bases, with 6 bases between the two germline ends. The CDR3 runs 11 residues. The CDR3 region is CASSLPGGYTF. The CDR3 DNA reads as TGTGCCAGCAGCTTACCAGGGGGCTACACCTTC. Full variable domain (missing parts from reference TRBV7-2 and TRBJ1-2): GAGVSQSPSNKVTEKGKDVELRCDPISGHTALYWYRQSLGQGLEFLIYFQGNSAPDKSGLPSDRFSAERTGGSVSTLTIQRTQQEDSAVYLCASSLPGGYTFGSGTRLTVV.

In this sample, this clonotype turned up a few times. V gene TRBV10-2 combines with J gene TRBJ2-7; D may be TRBD2 (6 bases). V dropped 2 bases and J dropped 0 bases, with 14 bases sitting between them. CDR1 and CDR2 (germline): WSHSY, SAAADI. CDR3 size: 16 residues. CDR3 sequence reads: CASSENPSVSSYEQYF. CDR3 in DNA: TGCGCCAGCAGTGAGAACCCTAGCGTGAGCTCCTACGAGCAGTACTTC.

The chain recombines TRBV10-3 with TRBJ1-1; D is possibly TRBD1 (5 bases). This CDR3 region has 14 residues. Germline V lookup: CDR1 ENHRY, CDR2 SYGVKD. Trimming cost V 0 bases and J 4 bases, with 9 bases left between them. For the CDR3, the DNA is TGTGCCATCAGTGAGTCGGGGGTAGGCACTGAAGCTTTCTTT. The encoded protein is CAISESGVGTEAFF.

The rearrangement uses TRBV24-1 and TRBJ2-3; D is possibly TRBD1 or TRBD2 (8 bases each). Trimming left V 6 bases short and J 14 bases short, with 14 bases between. Per the germline V gene, CDR1 is KGHDR and CDR2 is SFDVKD. This CDR3 is 11 amino acids long. CDR3 protein: CATSRSGTGYF. The CDR3 bases are TGTGCCACCAGTCGTAGCGGGACAGGGTATTTT.

The J gene is TRBJ2-5, the V gene TRBV20-1; D tentatively reads TRBD1 or TRBD2 (5 bases each). The CDR3 is 16 amino acids. The germline CDR1 and CDR2 sequences are DFQATT and SNEGSKA (reference sequence). V lost 2 bases and J 9 bases, leaving 25 bases between the germline ends. The CDR3 region is CSARSIASQQMGAQYF. CDR3 bases: TGCAGTGCTAGATCTATAGCCTCGCAACAAATGGGGGCCCAGTACTTC.

Only a few counts were recorded for this clonotype. This chain joins TRBV20-1 and TRBJ2-3; D possibly corresponds to TRBD2 (6 bases). Trimming took 7 bases from V and 3 from J, leaving 17 bases between them. CDR3 length equals 14 residues. Germline V gene lookup returns CDR1 DFQATT and CDR2 SNEGSKA (reference sequence). Written as DNA, the CDR3 is TGCAGTGTCGCACGGGGGATTGGGACAGATACGCAGTATTTT. This codes for CSVARGIGTDTQYF.

This clonotype was seen only a few times. V is TRBV20-1 and J is TRBJ2-7; 8 bases line up with TRBD2. The CDR3 has 14 residues. Germline CDR1 and CDR2: DFQATT and SNEGSKA (reference sequence). Trimming removed 0 bases from V and 3 bases from J; junction bases left unmatched: 4. The CDR3 protein is CSARDILADYEQYF. The CDR3 DNA reads as TGCAGTGCTAGAGATATACTAGCGGACTACGAGCAGTACTTC.

This clonotype was seen many times. J is TRBJ2-3 and V is TRBV20-1; D gene ambiguous. The CDR3 sequence is 12 residues long. Deletions cut 3 bases from V and 2 bases from J, with 6 bases between. Per germline, CDR1 DFQATT and CDR2 SNEGSKA (reference sequence). The CDR3 nucleotides read TGCAGTGCTAGCCCCCACACAGATACGCAGTATTTT. Its protein product is CSASPHTDTQYF.

This clonotype occurred a few times. The chain is built from TRBV18 and TRBJ2-7; no firm D call. CDR1 is KGHSH and CDR2 is LQKENI in the germline V gene. V was clipped by 4 bases and J by 6 bases, with 10 bases between them. The CDR3 consists of 12 residues. The CDR3 loop is CASSRAAPEQYF. The CDR3 nucleotides are TGTGCCAGCTCACGTGCCGCGCCCGAGCAGTACTTC.